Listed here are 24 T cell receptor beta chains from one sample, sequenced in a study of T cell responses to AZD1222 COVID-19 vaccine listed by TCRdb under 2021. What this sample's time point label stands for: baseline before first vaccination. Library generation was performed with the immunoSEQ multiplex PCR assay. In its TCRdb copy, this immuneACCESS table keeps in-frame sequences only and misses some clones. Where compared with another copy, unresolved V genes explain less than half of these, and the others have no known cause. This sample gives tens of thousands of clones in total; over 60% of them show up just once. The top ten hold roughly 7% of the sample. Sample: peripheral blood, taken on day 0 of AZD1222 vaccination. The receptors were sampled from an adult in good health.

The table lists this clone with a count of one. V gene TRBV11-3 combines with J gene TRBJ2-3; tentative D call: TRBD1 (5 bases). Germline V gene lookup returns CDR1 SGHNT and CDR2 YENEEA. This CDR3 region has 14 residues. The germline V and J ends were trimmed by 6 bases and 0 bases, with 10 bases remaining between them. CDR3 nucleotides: TGTGCCAGCAGTAAGGGGCCTAGCACAGATACGCAGTATTTT. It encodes CASSKGPSTDTQYF.

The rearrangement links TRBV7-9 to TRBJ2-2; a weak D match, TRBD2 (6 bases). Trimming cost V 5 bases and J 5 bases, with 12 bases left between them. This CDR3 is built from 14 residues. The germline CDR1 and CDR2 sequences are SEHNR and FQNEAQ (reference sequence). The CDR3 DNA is TGTGCCAGCAGCCCCTTTGGAGGGACCGGGGAGCTGTTTTTT. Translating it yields CASSPFGGTGELFF. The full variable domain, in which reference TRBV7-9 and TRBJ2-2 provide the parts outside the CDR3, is DTGVSQNPRHKITKRGQNVTFRCDPISEHNRLYWYRQTLGQGPEFLTYFQNEAQLEKSRLLSDRFSAERPKGSFSTLEIQRTEQGDSAMYLCASSPFGGTGELFFGEGSRLTVL.

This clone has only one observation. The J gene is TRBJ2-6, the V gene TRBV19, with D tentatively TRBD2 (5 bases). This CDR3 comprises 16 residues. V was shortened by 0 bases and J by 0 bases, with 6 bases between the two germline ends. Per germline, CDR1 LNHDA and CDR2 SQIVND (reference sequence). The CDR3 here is CASSIERGSGANVLTF. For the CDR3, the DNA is TGTGCCAGTAGTATAGAACGGGGCTCTGGGGCCAACGTCCTGACTTTC.

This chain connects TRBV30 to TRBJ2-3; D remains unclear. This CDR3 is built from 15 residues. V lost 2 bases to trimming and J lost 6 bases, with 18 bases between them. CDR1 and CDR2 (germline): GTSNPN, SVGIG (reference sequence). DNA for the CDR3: TGTGCCTGGAGTATTCTCCCCGACCAGACGGATACGCAGTATTTT. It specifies CAWSILPDQTDTQYF.

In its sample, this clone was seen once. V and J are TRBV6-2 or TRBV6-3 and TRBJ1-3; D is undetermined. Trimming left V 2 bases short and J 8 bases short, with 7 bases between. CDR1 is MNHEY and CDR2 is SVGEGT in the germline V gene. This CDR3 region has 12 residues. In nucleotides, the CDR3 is TGTGCCAGCAGTTACCCCGGGGACACCATATATTTT. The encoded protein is CASSYPGDTIYF.

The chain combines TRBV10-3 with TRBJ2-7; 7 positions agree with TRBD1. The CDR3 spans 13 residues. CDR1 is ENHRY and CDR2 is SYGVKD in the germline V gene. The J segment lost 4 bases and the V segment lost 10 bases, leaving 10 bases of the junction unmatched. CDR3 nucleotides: TGTGCCAGAACAGGGGCCCCCATTTACGAGCAGTACGTC. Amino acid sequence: CARTGAPIYEQYV.

CDR3 in amino acids: CAIRRDRGENSPLHF. CDR3 coding DNA: TGTGCCATCAGGAGGGACAGGGGAGAGAATTCACCCCTCCACTTT. The V call is TRBV10-3, the J call TRBJ1-6; 10 nucleotides match TRBD1. The CDR3 runs 15 residues. V lost 6 bases to trimming and J lost 7 bases; unmatched junction nucleotides: 6. CDR1 is ENHRY, CDR2 SYGVKD, per germline.

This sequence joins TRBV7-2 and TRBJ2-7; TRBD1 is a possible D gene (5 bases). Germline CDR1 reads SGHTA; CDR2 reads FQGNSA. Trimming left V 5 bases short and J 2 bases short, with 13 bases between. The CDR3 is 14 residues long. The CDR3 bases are TGTGCCAGCAGCCCCCCAGGGATTACCTACGAGCAGTACTTC. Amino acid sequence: CASSPPGITYEQYF. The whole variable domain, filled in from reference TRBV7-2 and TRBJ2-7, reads GAGVSQSPSNKVTEKGKDVELRCDPISGHTALYWYRQSLGQGLEFLIYFQGNSAPDKSGLPSDRFSAERTGGSVSTLTIQRTQQEDSAVYLCASSPPGITYEQYFGPGTRLTVT.

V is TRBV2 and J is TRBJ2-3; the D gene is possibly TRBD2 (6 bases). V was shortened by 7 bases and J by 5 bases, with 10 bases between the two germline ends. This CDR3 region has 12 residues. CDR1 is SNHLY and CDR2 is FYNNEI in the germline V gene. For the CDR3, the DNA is TGTGCCAGCACCGGAGCGGGAGATACGCAGTATTTT. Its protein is CASTGAGDTQYF.

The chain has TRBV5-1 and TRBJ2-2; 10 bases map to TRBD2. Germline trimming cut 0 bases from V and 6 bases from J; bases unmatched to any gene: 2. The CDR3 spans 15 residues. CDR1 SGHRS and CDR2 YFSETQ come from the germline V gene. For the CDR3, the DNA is TGCGCCAGCAGCTTGGATCTAGCGGGAGCCGGGGAGCTGTTTTTT. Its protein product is CASSLDLAGAGELFF.

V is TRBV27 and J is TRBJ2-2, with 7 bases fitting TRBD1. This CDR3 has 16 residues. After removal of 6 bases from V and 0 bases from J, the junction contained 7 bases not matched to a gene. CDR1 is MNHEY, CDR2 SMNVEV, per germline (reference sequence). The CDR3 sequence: CASSHRTGANTGELFF. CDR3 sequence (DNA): TGTGCCAGCAGCCACCGGACAGGTGCGAACACCGGGGAGCTGTTTTTT.

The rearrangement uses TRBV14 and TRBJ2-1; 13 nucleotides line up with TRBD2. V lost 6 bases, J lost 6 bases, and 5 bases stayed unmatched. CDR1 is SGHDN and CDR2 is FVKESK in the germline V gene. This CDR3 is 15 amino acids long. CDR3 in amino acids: CASSRLAGGSNEQFF. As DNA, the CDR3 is TGTGCCAGCAGTCGACTAGCGGGAGGTTCCAATGAGCAGTTCTTC.

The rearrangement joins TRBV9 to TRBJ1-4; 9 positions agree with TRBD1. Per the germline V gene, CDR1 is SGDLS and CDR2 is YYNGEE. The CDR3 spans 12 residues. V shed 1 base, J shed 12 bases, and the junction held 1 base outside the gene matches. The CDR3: CASSVRTGELFF. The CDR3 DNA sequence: TGTGCCAGCAGCGTAAGGACAGGGGAACTGTTTTTT.

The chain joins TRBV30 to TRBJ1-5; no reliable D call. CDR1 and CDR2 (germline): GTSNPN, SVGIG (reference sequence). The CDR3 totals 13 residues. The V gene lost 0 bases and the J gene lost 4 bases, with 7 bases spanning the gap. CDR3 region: CAWSVNANQPQHF. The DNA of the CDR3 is TGTGCCTGGAGTGTAAATGCGAATCAGCCCCAGCATTTT.

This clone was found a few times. The CDR3 reads CASSQTPGANVLTF. The CDR3 DNA reads as TGTGCCAGTAGTCAGACTCCTGGGGCCAACGTCCTGACTTTC. The chain links TRBV19 to TRBJ2-6; no reliable D call. Trimming stripped 5 bases from V and 2 bases from J, with 7 bases between. Germline V gene sequence: CDR1 LNHDA, CDR2 SQIVND (reference sequence). This CDR3 has 14 amino acids.

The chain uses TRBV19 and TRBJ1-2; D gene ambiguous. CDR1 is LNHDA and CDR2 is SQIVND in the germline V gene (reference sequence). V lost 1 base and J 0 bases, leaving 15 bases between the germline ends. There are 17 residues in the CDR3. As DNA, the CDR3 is TGTGCCAGTAGTATAGCGGCCGGTTATAGAGCTAACTATGGCTACACCTTC. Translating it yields CASSIAAGYRANYGYTF.

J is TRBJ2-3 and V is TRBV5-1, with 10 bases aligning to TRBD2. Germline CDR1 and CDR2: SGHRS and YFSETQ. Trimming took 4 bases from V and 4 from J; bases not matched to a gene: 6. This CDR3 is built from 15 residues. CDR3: CASSRSGGAADTQYF. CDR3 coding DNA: TGCGCCAGCAGCAGGAGCGGGGGGGCGGCAGATACGCAGTATTTT.

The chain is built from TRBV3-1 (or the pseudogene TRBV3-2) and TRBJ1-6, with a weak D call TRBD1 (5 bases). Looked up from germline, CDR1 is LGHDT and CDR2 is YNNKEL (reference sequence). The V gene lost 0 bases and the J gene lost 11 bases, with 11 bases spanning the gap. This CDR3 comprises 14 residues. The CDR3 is CASSQDDRIAPLHF. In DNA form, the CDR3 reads TGTGCCAGCAGCCAAGACGACAGAATAGCACCCCTCCACTTT.

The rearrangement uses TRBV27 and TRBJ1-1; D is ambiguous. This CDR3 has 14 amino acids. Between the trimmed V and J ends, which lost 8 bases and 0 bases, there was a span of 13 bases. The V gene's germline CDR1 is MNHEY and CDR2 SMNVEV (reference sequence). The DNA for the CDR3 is TGTGCCAGCTCCCTTTCGAGAATGAACACTGAAGCTTTCTTT. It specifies CASSLSRMNTEAFF.

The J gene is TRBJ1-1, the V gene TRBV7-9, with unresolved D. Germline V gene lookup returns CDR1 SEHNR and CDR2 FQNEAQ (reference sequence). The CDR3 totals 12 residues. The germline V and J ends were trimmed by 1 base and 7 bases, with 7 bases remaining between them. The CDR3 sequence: CASSLVAGEAFF. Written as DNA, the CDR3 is TGTGCCAGCAGCTTAGTGGCAGGTGAAGCTTTCTTT.

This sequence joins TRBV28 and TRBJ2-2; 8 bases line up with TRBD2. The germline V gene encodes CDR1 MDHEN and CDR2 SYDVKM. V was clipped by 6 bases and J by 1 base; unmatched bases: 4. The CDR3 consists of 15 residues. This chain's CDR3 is CASRGSGRNTGELFF. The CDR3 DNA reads TGTGCCAGCAGAGGAAGCGGGAGGAACACCGGGGAGCTGTTTTTT.

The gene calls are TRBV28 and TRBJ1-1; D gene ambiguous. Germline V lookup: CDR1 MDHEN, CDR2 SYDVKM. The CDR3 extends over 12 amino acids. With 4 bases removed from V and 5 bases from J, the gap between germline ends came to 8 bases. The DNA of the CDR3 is TGTGCCAGCAGTTCCCCAATGACTGAAGCTTTCTTT. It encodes CASSSPMTEAFF.

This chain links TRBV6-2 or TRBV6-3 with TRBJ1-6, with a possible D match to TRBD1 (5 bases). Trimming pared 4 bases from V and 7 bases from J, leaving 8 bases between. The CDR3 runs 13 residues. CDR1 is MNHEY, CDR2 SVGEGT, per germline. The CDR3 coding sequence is TGTGCCAGCAGTTTCGGACAAAATTCACCCCTCCACTTT. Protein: CASSFGQNSPLHF.

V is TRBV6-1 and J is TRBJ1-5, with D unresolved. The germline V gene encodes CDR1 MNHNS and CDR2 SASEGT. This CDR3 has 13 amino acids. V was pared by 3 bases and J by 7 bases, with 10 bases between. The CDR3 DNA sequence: TGTGCCAGCAGTGAGAGTGGCATGCAGCCCCAGCATTTT. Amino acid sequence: CASSESGMQPQHF.